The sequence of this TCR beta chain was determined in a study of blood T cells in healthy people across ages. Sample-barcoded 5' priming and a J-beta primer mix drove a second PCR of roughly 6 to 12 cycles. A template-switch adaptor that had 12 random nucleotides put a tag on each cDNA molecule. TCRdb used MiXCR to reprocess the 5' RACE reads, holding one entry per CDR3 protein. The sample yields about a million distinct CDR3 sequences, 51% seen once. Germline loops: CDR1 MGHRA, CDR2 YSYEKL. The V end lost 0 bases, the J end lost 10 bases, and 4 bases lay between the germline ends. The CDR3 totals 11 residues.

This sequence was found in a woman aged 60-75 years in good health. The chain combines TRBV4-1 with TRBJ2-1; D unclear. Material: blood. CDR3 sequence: CASSQDMEQFF. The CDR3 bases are TGCGCCAGCAGCCAAGATATGGAGCAGTTCTTC.